A single sample gave rise to the 15 T cell receptor beta chains below, sequenced in a study of CD8+CD57+ T cells in acquired aplastic anemia. Genomic DNA provided the template from which TCR beta VDJ and CDR3 profiles were obtained. Each CDR3 protein is one row after TCRdb ran MiXCR on the reads. This sample has more than 250,000 distinct CDR3 sequences, with approximately 82% found just once. Patients included in sequencing had previously demonstrated CD8+CD57+ cell expansion by flow cytometry. Specimen: sorted CD4+, CD8+, or CD8+CD57+ T cells (not recorded which) from PBMCs. Receptors originate from a human donor with aplastic anemia.

Notes on this clonotype: One end of the junction does not line up with germline, which may come from a read error. The chain carries TRBV7-9 and TRBJ2-7; D might be TRBD1 or TRBD2, each matching 6 bases. CDR1 is SEHNR, CDR2 FQNEAQ, per germline (reference sequence). The CDR3 has 13 residues. Here the CDR3 DNA reads TGTGCCAGCACTCTCAACGGGGGCCCAGAGCAGCACTTC. Translation: CASTLNGGPEQHF.

This clonotype has ten or more counts. This rearrangement joins TRBV11-3 to TRBJ2-7; the D gene is possibly TRBD1 (5 bases). The CDR3 has 14 amino acids. Trimming took off 0 bases at V and 3 bases at J, with 9 bases between the two ends. Germline V gene data show CDR1 as SGHNT and CDR2 as YENEEA. The CDR3 nucleotides read TGTGCCAGCAGCTTAGATCTGACAGACTACGAGCAGTACTTC. Its protein product is CASSLDLTDYEQYF.

Regarding this clonotype: Given the absence of the conserved phenylalanine or tryptophan at the CDR3 end, a read error is likely. It is unclear where the CDR3 begins or ends on the DNA, so no DNA is shown, and the CDR3 is as TCRdb lists it. This chain joins TRBV2 and TRBJ2-3; TRBD2, the table's D call, lacks a check against the DNA. The length of the CDR3 is 14 amino acids, counting both ends. Germline V CDR1 and CDR2: SNHLY, FYNNEI. This chain's CDR3 is CASSERRAGAKQFV.

The CDR3 spells CASSLMNRGTNEQYF. CDR3 nucleotide sequence: TGCGCCAGCAGCTTGATGAACAGGGGAACGAACGAGCAGTACTTC. The chain has TRBV5-1 and TRBJ2-7; 7 positions agree with TRBD1. The CDR3 runs to 15 residues. Trimming at V came to 1 base and at J to 5 bases, leaving 9 bases not matched to a gene. In germline, CDR1 is SGHRS, CDR2 YFSETQ.

Here the CDR3 DNA reads TGCAGCGTTCCCCACAAGGTGGGCTACACCTTC. This sequence encodes CSVPHKVGYTF. V is TRBV29-1 and J is TRBJ1-2; D unclear. The CDR3 covers 11 residues. CDR1 SQVTM and CDR2 ANQGSEA come from the germline V gene. The V gene lost 5 bases and the J gene lost 8 bases, with 12 bases spanning the gap.

J is TRBJ2-7 and V is TRBV11-1, with TRBD2 as a possible D gene (6 bases). V shed 5 bases and J shed 3 bases, with 14 bases lying between them. Germline loops: CDR1 SGHAT, CDR2 FQDESV (reference sequence). The CDR3 length is 14 residues. The CDR3 region is CASSIETAGYEQYF. The CDR3 DNA reads TGTGCCAGCAGCATAGAGACAGCGGGCTACGAGCAGTACTTC.

The rearrangement joins TRBV10-3 to TRBJ1-1; D is unresolved. V was cut by 10 bases and J by 1 base, with 13 bases left in between. The CDR3 contains 13 residues. The V gene's germline CDR1 is ENHRY and CDR2 SYGVKD. The CDR3 sequence is CASSSDWNTEAFF. The DNA of the CDR3 is TGTGCCAGCAGCTCGGACTGGAACACTGAAGCTTTCTTT.

This chain links TRBV7-6 with TRBJ2-3; the D gene could be TRBD1 or TRBD2 (6 bases each). V lost 1 base and J 9 bases, leaving 14 bases between the germline ends. The CDR3 extends over 14 amino acids. Germline V gene sequence: CDR1 SGHVS, CDR2 FNYEAQ. The CDR3 DNA reads as TGTGCCAGCAGCTTAGAGGCGGGGCAGGGGACGCAGTATTTT. Its protein product is CASSLEAGQGTQYF.

A word on this clonotype: One end of the junction does not line up with germline, which may come from a read error. The chain employs TRBV9 and TRBJ2-5, with D perhaps TRBD1 (7 bases). CDR3 length equals 14 residues. Germline V CDR1 and CDR2: SGDLS, YYNGEE. CDR3 sequence (DNA): TGTGCCAGCAGCGGGGGGGACCGACAGGGAGCAAACAATTTT. This codes for CASSGGDRQGANNF.

With respect to this clonotype: The junction departs from the called germline gene at one end, perhaps through a read error. This chain connects TRBV7-9 to TRBJ1-5, with 11 bases that match TRBD1. CDR1 SEHNR and CDR2 FQNEAQ come from the germline V gene (reference sequence). The CDR3 runs to 14 residues. As DNA, the CDR3 is TGTGCCGGACAGGGGGCTAGGGAGACCCAGCACTTCGGGTTT. It translates to CAGQGARETQHFGF.

This chain joins TRBV11-1 and TRBJ1-1, with D maybe TRBD1 (5 bases). CDR1 is SGHAT and CDR2 is FQDESV in the germline V gene (reference sequence). The V and J ends lost 0 bases and 1 base respectively, with 9 bases between them. This CDR3 region has 15 residues. DNA for the CDR3: TGTGCCAGCAGCTTAGCGGGGCAGGCGAACACTGAAGCTTTCTTT. The encoded protein is CASSLAGQANTEAFF.

This sequence joins TRBV7-9 and TRBJ2-7; D might be TRBD2 (7 bases). The germline V gene has CDR1 SEHNR and CDR2 FQNEAQ (reference sequence). The CDR3 has 18 amino acids. The V end lost 5 bases, the J end lost 4 bases, and 27 bases lay between the germline ends. In DNA form, the CDR3 reads TGTGCCAGCAGCCTACAAGGGGGGGCCCGGGCCCAGTATTACGAGCAGTACGTC. Protein sequence: CASSLQGGARAQYYEQYV.

The rearrangement uses TRBV11-2 and TRBJ2-7; perhaps TRBD1 as D (7 bases). Germline V gene lookup returns CDR1 SGHAT and CDR2 FQNNGV. The CDR3 is made up of 18 amino acids. With 4 bases removed from V and 1 base from J, the gap between germline ends came to 23 bases. CDR3 sequence (DNA): TGTGCCAGCAGCTGGGGTGGAGGGGGGACAGCCCTTTCCTACGAGCAGTACGTC. Translation gives CASSWGGGGTALSYEQYV.

The rearrangement links TRBV9 to TRBJ2-1; weak D call: TRBD1 (6 bases). Per the germline V gene, CDR1 is SGDLS and CDR2 is YYNGEE. The V gene lost 0 bases and the J gene lost 9 bases, with 19 bases spanning the gap. The CDR3 is 16 amino acids. The CDR3 coding sequence is TGTGCCAGCAGCGTAGGGACAGATACGGGGAGTTTTGAGCAGTTCTTC. This translates into CASSVGTDTGSFEQFF.

The chain carries TRBV2 and TRBJ1-6; 7 nucleotides match TRBD1. The CDR3 runs 13 residues. The V segment lost 8 bases and the J segment 18 bases; nucleotides outside the gene matches: 16. Germline CDR1 and CDR2: SNHLY and FYNNEI. The CDR3 protein is CASGQGENDTHHF. DNA for the CDR3: TGTGCCAGCGGGCAGGGGGAGAATGATACGCACCACTTT.